This T cell receptor (beta chain) was captured by sequencing in a study of blood T cell repertoires in COVID-19. Looking at the study overall: T cells, B-cell-depleted T cells, or PBMCs supplied cDNA or gDNA.

Original processing methods: Amplification of reference gene primers was used by the study to estimate nucleated cell counts. TCRdb's table, derived via immunoSEQ multiplex PCR, lists solely in-frame clones and lacks some. That table is the source of V, J and clone size, and D and trimming were worked out from the DNA. The sample lists over 120,000 clones, around 85% occurring once. V lost 1 base, J lost 7 bases, and 2 bases stayed unmatched. The CDR3 loop spans 14 amino acids. Germline values: CDR1 LNHDA, CDR2 SQIVND (reference sequence). A few counts support this clone. The chain has TRBV19 and TRBJ1-4; TRBD1 agrees at 8 bases. The TCR originated in a woman of 80 years or more with acute or convalescent COVID-19. Sequenced input: peripheral blood. CDR3: CASSIGGQAEKLFF. In DNA form, the CDR3 reads TGTGCCAGTAGTATAGGGGGACAGGCTGAAAAACTGTTTTTT.